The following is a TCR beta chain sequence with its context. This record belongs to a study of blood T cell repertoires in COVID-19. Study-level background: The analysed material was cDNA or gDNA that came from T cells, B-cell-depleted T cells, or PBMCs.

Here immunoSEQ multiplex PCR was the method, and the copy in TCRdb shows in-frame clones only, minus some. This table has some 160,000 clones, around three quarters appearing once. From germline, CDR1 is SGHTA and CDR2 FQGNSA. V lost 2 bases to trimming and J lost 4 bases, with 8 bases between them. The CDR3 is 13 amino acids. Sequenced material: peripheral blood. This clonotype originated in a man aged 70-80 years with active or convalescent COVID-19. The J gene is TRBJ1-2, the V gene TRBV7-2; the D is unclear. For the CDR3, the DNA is TGTGCCAGCAGCTTATCGGGGTCCTATGGCTACACCTTC. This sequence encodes CASSLSGSYGYTF.